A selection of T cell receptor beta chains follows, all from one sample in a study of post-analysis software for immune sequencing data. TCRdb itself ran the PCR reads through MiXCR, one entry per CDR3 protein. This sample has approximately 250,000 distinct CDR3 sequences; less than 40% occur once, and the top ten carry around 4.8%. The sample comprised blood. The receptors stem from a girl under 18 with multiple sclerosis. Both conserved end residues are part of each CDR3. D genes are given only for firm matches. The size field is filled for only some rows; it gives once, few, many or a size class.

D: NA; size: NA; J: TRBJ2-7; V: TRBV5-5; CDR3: CASIPTPGAHYNEQYF; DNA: TGTGCCAGCATCCCGACCCCGGGGGCACACTACAATGAGCAGTACTTC
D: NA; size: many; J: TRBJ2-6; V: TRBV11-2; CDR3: CASSSVKDWSSGANVLTF; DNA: TGTGCCAGCAGCTCAGTTAAGGATTGGAGCTCTGGGGCCAACGTCCTGACTTTC
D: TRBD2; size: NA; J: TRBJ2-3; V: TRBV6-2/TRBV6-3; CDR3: CASSYARDYHRGVDTQYF; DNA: TGTGCCAGCAGTTACGCCCGGGACTACCATAGAGGTGTAGATACGCAGTATTTT
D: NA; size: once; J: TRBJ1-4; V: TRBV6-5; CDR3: CASSYSGTLEKLFF; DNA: TGTGCCAGCAGTTACAGTGGGACCCTAGAAAAACTGTTTTTT
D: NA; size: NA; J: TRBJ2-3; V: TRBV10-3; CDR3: CAISESLKGNTDTQYF; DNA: TGTGCCATCAGTGAGTCGTTAAAGGGGAACACAGATACGCAGTATTTT
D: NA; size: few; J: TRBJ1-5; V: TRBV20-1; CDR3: CSARDRGESQPQHF; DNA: TGCAGTGCTAGAGATCGAGGAGAAAGCCAGCCCCAGCATTTT
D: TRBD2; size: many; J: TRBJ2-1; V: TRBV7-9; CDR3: CASSPGLVAGDNEQFF; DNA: TGTGCCAGCAGCCCTGGTTTGGTAGCGGGGGACAATGAGCAGTTCTTC
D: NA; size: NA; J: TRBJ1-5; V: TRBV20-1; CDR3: CSATRGGAHLSNQPQHF; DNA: TGCAGTGCTACCCGGGGAGGGGCCCACCTTAGCAATCAGCCCCAGCATTTT
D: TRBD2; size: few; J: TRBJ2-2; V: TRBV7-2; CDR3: CASSAPGLAGAQNTGELFF; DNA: TGTGCCAGCAGCGCACCGGGACTAGCGGGAGCGCAGAACACCGGGGAGCTGTTTTTT
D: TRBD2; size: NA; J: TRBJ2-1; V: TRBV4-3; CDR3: CASSAGVGGYNEQFF; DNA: TGCGCCAGCAGCGCGGGAGTGGGAGGCTACAATGAGCAGTTCTTC
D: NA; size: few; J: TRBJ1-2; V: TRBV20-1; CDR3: CSAGDSPTNYGYTF; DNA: TGCAGTGCTGGAGACAGCCCTACTAACTATGGCTACACCTTC
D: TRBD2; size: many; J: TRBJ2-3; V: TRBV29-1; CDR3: CSGGGNHGTDTQYF; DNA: TGCAGCGGGGGGGGGAATCACGGCACAGATACGCAGTATTTT
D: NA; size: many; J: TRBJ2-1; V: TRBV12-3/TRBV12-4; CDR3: CASSIGPNEQFF; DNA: TGTGCCAGCAGCATAGGCCCCAATGAGCAGTTCTTC
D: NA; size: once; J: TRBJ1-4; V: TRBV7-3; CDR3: CASSPNPANEKLFF; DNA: TGTGCCAGCAGCCCTAACCCTGCTAATGAAAAACTGTTTTTT
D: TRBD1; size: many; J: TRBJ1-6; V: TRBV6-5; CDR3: CASSYSGGKDSPLHF; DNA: TGTGCCAGCAGTTACTCAGGGGGCAAGGATTCACCCCTCCACTTT
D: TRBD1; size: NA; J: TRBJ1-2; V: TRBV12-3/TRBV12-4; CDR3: CASSRTGSHGYTF; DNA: TGTGCCAGCAGTAGGACAGGGAGCCATGGCTACACCTTC
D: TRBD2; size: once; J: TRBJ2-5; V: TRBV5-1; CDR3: CASSLAGAGGETQYF; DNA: TGCGCCAGCAGCTTGGCCGGTGCGGGAGGAGAGACCCAGTACTTC
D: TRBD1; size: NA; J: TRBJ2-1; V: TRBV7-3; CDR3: CASSLKGGTGINDNEQFF; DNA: TGTGCCAGCAGCTTAAAGGGGGGGACAGGGATAAACGACAATGAGCAGTTCTTC
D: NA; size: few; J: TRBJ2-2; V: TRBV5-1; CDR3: CASSPQGTARGTGELFF; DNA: TGCGCCAGCAGCCCACAGGGGACTGCAAGGGGCACCGGGGAGCTGTTTTTT
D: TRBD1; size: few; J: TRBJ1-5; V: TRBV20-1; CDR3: CSARFQGAASNQPQHF; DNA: TGCAGTGCTAGATTTCAGGGGGCGGCCAGCAATCAGCCCCAGCATTTT
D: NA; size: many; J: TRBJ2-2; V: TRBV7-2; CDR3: CASSQLGGGLLTGELFF; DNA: TGTGCCAGCAGCCAATTGGGGGGAGGACTGTTGACCGGGGAGCTGTTTTTT
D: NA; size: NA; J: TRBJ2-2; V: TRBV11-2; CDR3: CASSREGGHTGELFF; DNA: TGTGCCAGCAGCCGCGAGGGGGGGCACACCGGGGAGCTGTTTTTT
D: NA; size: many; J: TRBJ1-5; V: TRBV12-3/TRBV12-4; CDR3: CASSYEAGGNSNQPQHF; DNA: TGTGCCAGCAGTTACGAGGCGGGGGGGAATAGCAATCAGCCCCAGCATTTT
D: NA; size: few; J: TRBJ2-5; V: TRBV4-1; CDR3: CASSQVKGGETQYF; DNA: TGCGCCAGCAGCCAAGTTAAGGGGGGAGAGACCCAGTACTTC
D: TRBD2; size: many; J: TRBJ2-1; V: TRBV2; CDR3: CASSAASGRPYNEQFF; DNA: TGTGCCAGCAGTGCCGCTAGCGGGAGGCCCTACAATGAGCAGTTCTTC
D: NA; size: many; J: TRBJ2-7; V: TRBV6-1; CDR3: CASSERWAYEQYF; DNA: TGTGCCAGCAGTGAAAGGTGGGCCTACGAGCAGTACTTC
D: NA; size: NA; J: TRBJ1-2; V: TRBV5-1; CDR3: CASSLTEGGYGYTF; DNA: TGCGCCAGCAGCTTGACGGAGGGGGGATACGGCTACACCTTC
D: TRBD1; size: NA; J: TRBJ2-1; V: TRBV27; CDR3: CASSDRGYNEQFF; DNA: TGTGCCAGCAGTGACAGGGGCTACAATGAGCAGTTCTTC
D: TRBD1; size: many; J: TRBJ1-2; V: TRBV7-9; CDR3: CASSPAGTGDTFGYTF; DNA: TGTGCCAGCAGCCCGGCCGGGACAGGGGATACCTTTGGCTACACCTTC
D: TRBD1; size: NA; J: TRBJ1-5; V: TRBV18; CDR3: CASSLDGTGEQPQHF; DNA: TGTGCCAGCTCACTAGATGGGACAGGGGAGCAGCCCCAGCATTTT
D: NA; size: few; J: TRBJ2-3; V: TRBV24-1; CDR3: CATSDPGLRGGDTQYF; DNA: TGTGCCACCAGTGATCCGGGACTCCGGGGTGGGGATACGCAGTATTTT
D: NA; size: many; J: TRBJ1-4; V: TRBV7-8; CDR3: CASSAWVGQINEKLFF; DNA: TGTGCCAGCAGCGCCTGGGTGGGACAAATTAATGAAAAACTGTTTTTT
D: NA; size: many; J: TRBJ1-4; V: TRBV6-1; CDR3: CASSVQNWQYNEKLFF; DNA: TGTGCCAGCAGTGTTCAAAATTGGCAGTATAATGAAAAACTGTTTTTT
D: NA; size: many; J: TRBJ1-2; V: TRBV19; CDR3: CASSTTSGRNYGYTF; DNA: TGTGCCAGTAGTACCACGTCCGGGAGAAACTATGGCTACACCTTC
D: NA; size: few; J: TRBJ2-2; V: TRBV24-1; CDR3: CATSSPGESTGELFF; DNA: TGTGCCACCAGTTCTCCGGGGGAATCCACCGGGGAGCTGTTTTTT
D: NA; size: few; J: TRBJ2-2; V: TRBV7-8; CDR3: CASSLQGFNTGERFF; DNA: TGTGCCAGCAGCTTACAGGGATTTAACACCGGGGAGCGGTTTTTT
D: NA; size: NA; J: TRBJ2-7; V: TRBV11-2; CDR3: CASSLDLHEQYF; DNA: TGTGCCAGCAGCTTAGATCTCCACGAGCAGTACTTC
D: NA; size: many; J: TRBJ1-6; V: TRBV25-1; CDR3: CASSEPKSPLHF; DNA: TGTGCCAGCAGTGAGCCTAAGTCACCCCTCCACTTT
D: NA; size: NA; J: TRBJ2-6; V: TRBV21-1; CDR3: CASKQPGSLSGANVLTF; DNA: TGTGCCAGTAAGCAACCAGGTTCCCTCTCTGGGGCCAACGTCCTGACTTTC
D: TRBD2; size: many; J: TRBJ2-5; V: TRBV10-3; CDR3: CAISDSASGVQETQYF; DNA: TGTGCCATCAGTGATTCGGCTAGCGGGGTCCAAGAGACCCAGTACTTC
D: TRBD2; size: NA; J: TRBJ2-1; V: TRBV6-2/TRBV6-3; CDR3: CASMGLARDNEQFF; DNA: TGTGCCAGCATGGGACTAGCCCGGGACAATGAGCAGTTCTTC